The 21 T cell receptor beta chains below all came from one sample that was sequenced in a study of T cells in localized non-small cell lung cancer. Libraries were prepared by immunoSEQ multiplex PCR; TCRdb keeps only in-frame clonotypes and omits some of them. The sample lists roughly 24,000 clones, around nine tenths seen once, with more than 20% in the top ten. Sequenced material: peripheral blood, taken before any cancer treatment. The receptors stem from a man aged 35-75 years with stage I squamous cell lung carcinoma.

The chain links TRBV5-4 to TRBJ2-3, with TRBD2 identical over 10 bases. V was clipped by 0 bases and J by 7 bases; unmatched bases: 5. From germline, CDR1 is SGHNT and CDR2 YYREEE (reference sequence). The CDR3 length is 15 residues. The CDR3 spells CASSLVSAGGHTQYF. The CDR3 bases are TGTGCCAGCAGCTTGGTATCAGCGGGGGGGCATACGCAGTATTTT.

The V gene is TRBV5-1, the J gene TRBJ2-3; 8 bases match TRBD2. The CDR3 length is 16 residues. Germline-derived CDR1 and CDR2 are SGHRS and YFSETQ. V lost 0 bases to trimming and J lost 3 bases; unmatched junction nucleotides: 6. The DNA for the CDR3 is TGCGCCAGCAGCTTGGCAAGGCGGGGGGCAACAGATACGCAGTATTTT. This codes for CASSLARRGATDTQYF.

The rearrangement joins TRBV5-5 to TRBJ1-1; D is unresolved. V was clipped by 3 bases and J by 10 bases, with 13 bases between them. Germline CDR1 is SGHKS and CDR2 is YYEKEE (reference sequence). The CDR3 consists of 12 residues. This CDR3 is CASSSTVTPAFF. DNA of the CDR3: TGTGCCAGCAGCTCAACAGTAACCCCAGCTTTCTTT.

This chain links TRBV13 with TRBJ2-6; D is possibly TRBD1 (6 bases). Germline CDR1 reads PRHDT; CDR2 reads FYEKMQ (reference sequence). V was shortened by 6 bases and J by 4 bases, with 22 bases between the two germline ends. The CDR3 contains 18 residues. The CDR3: CASSPRDIATRGANVLTF. In nucleotides, the CDR3 is TGTGCCAGCAGTCCCCGGGACATAGCCACTCGGGGGGCCAACGTCCTGACTTTC.

The CDR3 sequence is CASPRPEEQYF. As DNA, the CDR3 is TGTGCCAGTCCCCGACCGGAGGAGCAGTACTTC. The chain employs TRBV19 and TRBJ2-7; D not resolved. Trimming cost V 8 bases and J 7 bases, with 12 bases left between them. This CDR3 spans 11 amino acids. Germline-derived CDR1 and CDR2 are LNHDA and SQIVND (reference sequence).

The chain recombines TRBV10-3 with TRBJ2-2; D remains ambiguous. Trimming cost V 10 bases and J 0 bases, with 15 bases left between them. Per the germline V gene, CDR1 is ENHRY and CDR2 is SYGVKD. This CDR3 is 15 amino acids long. CDR3 DNA: TGTGCCAGTTCACTGGGCAGCCCGAACACCGGGGAGCTGTTTTTT. This sequence encodes CASSLGSPNTGELFF.

This chain uses TRBV11-2 with TRBJ1-4; no definite D call. This CDR3 comprises 15 residues. Looked up from germline, CDR1 is SGHAT and CDR2 is FQNNGV. Trimming stripped 4 bases from V and 1 base from J, with 10 bases between. CDR3: CASSYLARTNEKLFF. DNA of the CDR3: TGTGCCAGCAGCTACCTGGCCAGAACTAATGAAAAACTGTTTTTT.

The rearrangement joins TRBV7-2 to TRBJ2-7, with a possible D match to TRBD2 (5 bases). The V end was cut by 4 bases, the J end by 3 bases, with 10 bases between. The CDR3 totals 13 residues. Germline-derived CDR1 and CDR2 are SGHTA and FQGNSA. CDR3 loop: CASSSYEGYEQYF. CDR3 bases: TGTGCCAGCAGCTCCTACGAGGGCTACGAGCAGTACTTC.

This rearrangement joins TRBV4-2 to TRBJ1-1; D may be TRBD1 (5 bases). V lost 3 bases and J lost 0, with 8 bases in between. The CDR3 runs 14 residues. Germline V gives CDR1 LGHNA, CDR2 YNFKEQ. DNA of the CDR3: TGTGCCAGCAGCCAGGCAGGGCTGAACACTGAAGCTTTCTTT. This codes for CASSQAGLNTEAFF.

V and J are TRBV5-4 and TRBJ2-3; TRBD2 agrees at 7 bases. This CDR3 region has 15 residues. The germline CDR1 and CDR2 sequences are SGHNT and YYREEE (reference sequence). V lost 1 base to trimming and J lost 4 bases; unmatched junction nucleotides: 6. The CDR3 DNA reads TGTGCCAGCAGCTTGAAGGCGGGGGTGGCAGATACGCAGTATTTT. This gives the protein CASSLKAGVADTQYF.

The chain couples TRBV10-3 to TRBJ2-1; D is uncertain. CDR1 and CDR2 (germline): ENHRY, SYGVKD. The CDR3 contains 14 residues. V was pared by 3 bases and J by 6 bases, with 12 bases between. CDR3 sequence reads: CAISETEKVNEQFF. The CDR3 coding sequence is TGTGCCATCAGTGAAACAGAGAAGGTCAATGAGCAGTTCTTC.

The chain uses TRBV19 and TRBJ2-2; possible D gene TRBD2, 6 bases. This CDR3 is built from 14 residues. V lost 5 bases, J lost 4 bases, and 11 bases lay in between. Germline V CDR1 and CDR2: LNHDA, SQIVND (reference sequence). CDR3 coding DNA: TGTGCCAGTAGTTTCGGGGGACTCACCGGGGAGCTGTTTTTT. Amino acid sequence: CASSFGGLTGELFF.

The genes are TRBV27 and TRBJ2-7; D may match TRBD1 or TRBD2 (6 bases each). V was trimmed by 5 bases and J by 4 bases, leaving 15 bases between them. The CDR3 loop spans 14 amino acids. The germline CDR1 and CDR2 sequences are MNHEY and SMNVEV (reference sequence). The CDR3 coding sequence is TGTGCCAGCAGTGAGGCATGGGGGGCATACGAGCAGTACTTC. Amino acid sequence: CASSEAWGAYEQYF.

The chain employs TRBV4-2 and TRBJ1-1; 7 bases match TRBD1. Germline V gene data show CDR1 as LGHNA and CDR2 as YNFKEQ. V was clipped by 3 bases and J by 5 bases; unmatched bases: 6. The CDR3 totals 14 residues. This CDR3 is CASSQAHRGTEAFF. For the CDR3, the DNA is TGTGCCAGCAGCCAGGCCCACAGGGGTACTGAAGCTTTCTTT.

This clone was seen only once. The chain employs TRBV5-6 and TRBJ2-3; the match to TRBD1 covers 12 bases. The junction had 6 bases not matched to a gene; V was cut back by 3 bases and J by 4 bases. There are 16 residues in the CDR3. The V gene's germline CDR1 is SGHDT and CDR2 YYEEEE. CDR3 in DNA: TGTGCCAGCAGCTGGGGGACAGGGGGCGCCTCAGATACGCAGTATTTT. Its translation is CASSWGTGGASDTQYF.

The chain is built from TRBV18 and TRBJ1-1; D not resolved. There are 14 residues in the CDR3. V was trimmed by 6 bases and J by 8 bases, leaving 19 bases between them. Germline V lookup: CDR1 KGHSH, CDR2 LQKENI. The CDR3 DNA reads as TGTGCCAGCTCCCTTAGACCGGAGAATGCCGAAGCTTTCTTT. Amino acid sequence: CASSLRPENAEAFF.

This clone was recorded once. The chain uses TRBV5-4 and TRBJ2-7; D may be TRBD1 (6 bases). Germline CDR1 reads SGHNT; CDR2 reads YYREEE (reference sequence). The CDR3 is 15 residues long. Trimming stripped 4 bases from V and 1 base from J, with 15 bases between. The CDR3 nucleotides read TGTGCCAGCAGCGGGGGACAAACGACTTCCTACGAGCAGTACTTC. Protein sequence: CASSGGQTTSYEQYF.

The chain links TRBV4-1 to TRBJ1-3, with 7 nucleotides matching TRBD1. CDR3 size: 21 residues. CDR1 is MGHRA, CDR2 YSYEKL, per germline. With 3 bases clipped from V and 5 bases from J, the junction kept 25 bases outside the gene matches. The CDR3 DNA follows: TGCGCCAGCAGCCACCCCGGGACCCGGGACAGATCGGATCCCCTCCGAAACACCATATATTTT. It translates to CASSHPGTRDRSDPLRNTIYF.

This rearrangement joins TRBV28 to TRBJ2-7; tentative D call: TRBD1 (6 bases). This CDR3 is 13 amino acids long. Per the germline V gene, CDR1 is MDHEN and CDR2 is SYDVKM. Between the trimmed V and J ends, which lost 6 bases and 3 bases, there was a span of 12 bases. The CDR3 coding sequence is TGTGCCAGCAGACCACTGGACAGCTACGAGCAGTACTTC. Translation gives CASRPLDSYEQYF.

For this clone: At the DNA level, this CDR3 is encoded by other sequences in the same sample as well. The chain is built from TRBV5-1 and TRBJ2-2; 11 bases match TRBD1. V lost 4 bases and J lost 6; bases outside the gene matches: 5. Germline assignment: CDR1 SGHRS and CDR2 YFSETQ. The CDR3 is 15 residues long. For the CDR3, the DNA is TGCGCCAGCAGCCTCGGACAGGGGGCTGCCGGGGAGCTGTTTTTT. Amino acids: CASSLGQGAAGELFF.

The chain combines TRBV10-3 with TRBJ2-1; 13 nucleotides align to TRBD2. This CDR3 spans 16 amino acids. Losses at the gene ends were 11 bases for V and 1 base for J; bases not matched to a gene: 8. The germline V gene encodes CDR1 ENHRY and CDR2 SYGVKD. Here the CDR3 reads CAVTSGGALSYNEQFF. The CDR3 DNA is TGTGCCGTTACTAGCGGGGGGGCTCTATCCTACAATGAGCAGTTCTTC.